Listed below are T cell receptor beta chains from one sample, sequenced in a study of blood T cell repertoires in COVID-19. Assay: immunoSEQ multiplex PCR; the TCRdb copy retains only in-frame clones and omits some. The repertoire includes about 36,000 clones, over 60% of them detected once, and roughly 2% sits in the top ten. The sequencing input was peripheral blood. These receptors all come from a man aged 55 to 70 with active COVID-19. Each CDR3 is given with its conserved first and last residue.

v_call cdr3_aa
TRBV9 CASSAGTGGFEQYF
TRBV5-1 CASSLVDRNSPLHF
TRBV4-1 CASSQVVGHGETQYF
TRBV20-1 CSAGSGHEQYF
TRBV28 CASSFPTIAGELFF
TRBV4-1 CASSPPGNRGANIQYF
TRBV4-3 CASSPSDRGKGYTF
TRBV23-1 CASRPGTGRTQYF
TRBV7-2 CASSPRDRSVGEKLFF
TRBV7-2 CASRQGGNIQYF
TRBV5-5 CLSEGGPREQYF
TRBV19 CASSTRDILETQYF
TRBV4-3 CASSQETGDGYTF
TRBV27 CASSLFAGSGLIDEQYF
TRBV4-3 CASSQEARAGYNEQFF
TRBV28 CASSPGRETEAFF
TRBV9 CASSIGQGAIYEQYF
TRBV5-1 CASSLGQGEDGYTF
TRBV2 CASSKLASDAGELFF
TRBV1 CTSSYWDLPGYEQYF
TRBV9 CASSVSSGSSYNEQFF
TRBV29-1 CSAKTGTENTEAFF
TRBV5-6 CASRPTGSYGYTF
TRBV25-1 CASSARALPNTIYF
TRBV5-1 CASIGQGDPGELFF
TRBV7-7 CASSVDRGNEQFF
TRBV18 CASSPRLAGSYEQYF
TRBV5-1 CASSPSTGYGYTF
TRBV2 CASSGGPWTEAFF
TRBV10-3 CAISNGQATNTEAFF
TRBV19 CASSIIDRAEAFF
TRBV11-2 CASSFPTSGLYEQYF
TRBV10-1 CASSEGTIYEQYF
TRBV7-9 CASSLDSTYGYTF
TRBV18 CASSPGTGYGYTF
TRBV14 CASSQERKVQYF
TRBV14 CASSQDQDWTEAFF
TRBV6-5 CASRESSSYEQYF
TRBV2 CASSVAAKNIQYF
TRBV4-1 CASSQDVGGAYNEQFF